The 19 T cell receptor beta chains below come from one sample, sequenced in a study of radiotherapy plus CTLA-4 blockade in lung cancer. Measured with immunoSEQ multiplex PCR; TCRdb has only the in-frame clones, and not every one. The data show about 64,000 clones, 70% to 80% seen once. Source: peripheral blood, taken from a patient treated with radiotherapy plus ipilimumab. These TCRs come from a human donor with non-small cell lung cancer whose response to radiotherapy plus ipilimumab could not be evaluated.

The chain links TRBV2 to TRBJ1-2; 7 bases agree with TRBD1. The germline V gene has CDR1 SNHLY and CDR2 FYNNEI. The V segment lost 4 bases and the J segment 4 bases; nucleotides outside the gene matches: 9. This CDR3 region has 15 residues. Here the CDR3 reads CASSGQGSPRYGYTF. CDR3 coding DNA: TGTGCCAGCAGTGGACAGGGATCTCCCCGCTATGGCTACACCTTC.

Worth noting for this clone: This sample also contains other DNA sequences that code for the same CDR3. The chain joins TRBV28 to TRBJ1-6, with D maybe TRBD1 (6 bases). Germline loops: CDR1 MDHEN, CDR2 SYDVKM. The CDR3 length is 16 residues. V shed 6 bases and J shed 3 bases, with 15 bases lying between them. The CDR3 loop is CASSLPGQLYNSPLHF. The DNA for the CDR3 is TGTGCCAGCAGCCTACCTGGACAGCTCTATAATTCACCCCTCCACTTT.

The chain joins TRBV7-6 to TRBJ1-5; 7 bases agree with TRBD1. This CDR3 spans 14 amino acids. Germline lookup yields CDR1 SGHVS and CDR2 FNYEAQ. The V and J ends lost 1 base and 4 bases, in that order; junction bases with no gene match: 1. The CDR3 sequence is CASSLDRGNQPQHF. The CDR3 DNA is TGTGCCAGCAGCTTAGACAGGGGAAATCAGCCCCAGCATTTT.

The CDR3, as DNA: TGCGCCAGCAGCTTGAGACTAGCGGGGGATTTCCAAGAGACCCAGTACTTC. Its protein is CASSLRLAGDFQETQYF. The chain carries TRBV5-1 and TRBJ2-5; 12 bases agree with TRBD2. CDR1 and CDR2 from the germline V gene are SGHRS and YFSETQ. J lost 1 base, V lost 1 base, and 5 bases had no gene match. CDR3 length equals 17 residues.

By share of the sample, this clone is medium-sized. V gene TRBV14 combines with J gene TRBJ1-1; 10 nucleotides align to TRBD1. V lost 6 bases to trimming and J lost 3 bases; unmatched junction nucleotides: 4. In germline, CDR1 is SGHDN, CDR2 FVKESK. This CDR3 contains 14 residues. The CDR3 sequence: CASRLGTGDTEAFF. CDR3 bases: TGTGCCAGCAGACTCGGGACAGGGGACACTGAAGCTTTCTTT.

The rearrangement joins TRBV27 to TRBJ2-1, with 10 bases identical to TRBD2. There are 17 residues in the CDR3. Trimming at V came to 6 bases and at J to 9 bases, leaving 17 bases not matched to a gene. Per the germline V gene, CDR1 is MNHEY and CDR2 is SMNVEV (reference sequence). The CDR3 DNA follows: TGTGCCAGCAGAAGAGTCGGGGCTAGCGGGAGTGGGGGTGAGCAGTTCTTC. Encoded protein: CASRRVGASGSGGEQFF.

The chain has TRBV4-1 and TRBJ1-1, with D maybe TRBD1 (5 bases). V gave up 1 base and J gave up 5 bases, with 17 bases separating them. The CDR3 has 16 residues. Germline values: CDR1 MGHRA, CDR2 YSYEKL. CDR3 sequence reads: CASSQAGGRARTEAFF. The CDR3 DNA follows: TGCGCCAGCAGCCAAGCGGGGGGGAGGGCTCGGACTGAAGCTTTCTTT.

The V call is TRBV11-1, the J call TRBJ2-7, with D perhaps TRBD1 (6 bases). This CDR3 spans 14 amino acids. Between the trimmed V and J ends, which lost 5 bases and 1 base, there was a span of 12 bases. The germline gives CDR1 SGHAT, CDR2 FQDESV (reference sequence). This CDR3 reads CASSHTDRSYEQYF. CDR3 nucleotide sequence: TGTGCCAGCAGCCACACGGACAGATCCTACGAGCAGTACTTC.

The chain employs TRBV7-8 and TRBJ2-7, with D possibly TRBD2 on 7 matching bases. V lost 3 bases and J 2 bases, leaving 17 bases between the germline ends. The CDR3 contains 16 residues. Germline lookup yields CDR1 SGHVS and CDR2 FQNEAQ. The CDR3 protein is CASSFLRGGPPYEQYF. CDR3 sequence (DNA): TGTGCCAGCAGCTTCCTAAGGGGGGGCCCTCCCTACGAGCAGTACTTC. Together with reference TRBV7-8 and TRBJ2-7, the CDR3 gives the full variable domain: GAGVSQSPRYKVAKRGQDVALRCDPISGHVSLFWYQQALGQGPEFLTYFQNEAQLDKSGLPSDRFFAERPEGSVSTLKIQRTQQEDSAVYLCASSFLRGGPPYEQYFGPGTRLTVT.

V and J are TRBV2 and TRBJ2-7; TRBD1 matches 9 bases. Germline CDR1 is SNHLY and CDR2 is FYNNEI. CDR3 length: 13 residues. The junction had 1 base not matched to a gene; V was cut back by 7 bases and J by 0 bases. The CDR3: CASNRGRSYEQYF. CDR3 in DNA: TGTGCCAGCAACAGGGGGCGCTCCTACGAGCAGTACTTC.

V is TRBV5-1 and J is TRBJ2-1; D gene ambiguous. V was pared by 2 bases and J by 0 bases, with 12 bases between. Germline CDR1 SGHRS, CDR2 YFSETQ. The CDR3 runs 16 residues. CDR3 nucleotide sequence: TGCGCCAGCAGCTTCAGCGCCCCTAGCTCCTACAATGAGCAGTTCTTC. It specifies CASSFSAPSSYNEQFF. Drawing the rest from reference TRBV5-1 and TRBJ2-1, the complete variable domain is KAGVTQTPRYLIKTRGQQVTLSCSPISGHRSVSWYQQTPGQGLQFLFEYFSETQRNKGNFPGRFSGRQFSNSRSEMNVSTLELGDSALYLCASSFSAPSSYNEQFFGPGTRLTVL.

This chain links TRBV2 with TRBJ2-1; 8 bases align to TRBD1. There are 12 residues in the CDR3. Germline V lookup: CDR1 SNHLY, CDR2 FYNNEI. The J segment lost 11 bases and the V segment lost 5 bases, leaving 5 bases of the junction unmatched. The CDR3 region is CASSFGQGKQFF. The CDR3 nucleotides read TGTGCCAGCAGTTTTGGACAGGGCAAGCAGTTCTTC.

The chain links TRBV5-5 to TRBJ2-7, with D possibly being TRBD1 (6 bases). Trimming took 4 bases from V and 0 from J, leaving 17 bases between them. CDR1 and CDR2 from the germline V gene are SGHKS and YYEKEE (reference sequence). CDR3 length: 16 residues. CDR3 in amino acids: CASSKSTGPSSYEQYF. CDR3 DNA: TGTGCCAGCAGCAAGAGCACAGGGCCGAGCTCCTACGAGCAGTACTTC.

CDR3 in DNA: TGCGCCAGCAGCTCAACTTGGGGGGACGAGCAGTACTTC. This codes for CASSSTWGDEQYF. The rearrangement links TRBV5-1 to TRBJ2-7, with D tentatively TRBD2 (6 bases). This CDR3 has 13 amino acids. Looked up from germline, CDR1 is SGHRS and CDR2 is YFSETQ. The germline V and J ends were trimmed by 3 bases and 5 bases, with 12 bases remaining between them.

The chain employs TRBV25-1 and TRBJ2-7; 10 bases are a match to TRBD1. The CDR3 totals 16 residues. J was trimmed by 1 base and V by 3 bases; bases with no gene match: 6. CDR1 MGHDK and CDR2 SYGVNS come from the germline V gene. This chain's CDR3 is CASSERPGQGSYEQYF. Here the CDR3 DNA reads TGTGCCAGCAGTGAGCGACCGGGACAGGGGTCCTACGAGCAGTACTTC.

The V call is TRBV27, the J call TRBJ2-2; the match to TRBD1 covers 8 bases. Trimming took 6 bases from V and 2 from J; bases not matched to a gene: 5. Germline-derived CDR1 and CDR2 are MNHEY and SMNVEV (reference sequence). The CDR3 length is 15 residues. As DNA, the CDR3 is TGTGCCAGCAGCCCGGACAGGGCTAACACCGGGGAGCTGTTTTTT. This translates into CASSPDRANTGELFF.

The chain combines TRBV20-1 with TRBJ2-5; D gene uncertain. V lost 8 bases, J lost 2 bases, and 9 bases lay in between. Germline-derived CDR1 and CDR2 are DFQATT and SNEGSKA (reference sequence). The CDR3 spans 11 residues. For the CDR3, the DNA is TGCAGTCTGGCGGTTCAAGAGACCCAGTACTTC. Translating gives CSLAVQETQYF.

This clone has a handful of counts. V usage is TRBV28 and J usage is TRBJ1-3; 7 nucleotides align to TRBD1. Per germline, CDR1 MDHEN and CDR2 SYDVKM. The V and J ends lost 3 bases and 2 bases, in that order; junction bases with no gene match: 4. CDR3 size: 15 residues. DNA of the CDR3: TGTGCCAGCAGTTTTAATCAGGGGGCTGGAAACACCATATATTTT. This sequence encodes CASSFNQGAGNTIYF.

The chain has TRBV7-9 and TRBJ1-1, with 9 positions matching TRBD1. Germline V gives CDR1 SEHNR, CDR2 FQNEAQ (reference sequence). Germline trimming cut 4 bases from V and 2 bases from J; bases unmatched to any gene: 11. This CDR3 has 17 residues. The CDR3: CASSWSGQGNVNTEAFF. The CDR3 DNA reads TGTGCCAGCAGCTGGTCAGGACAGGGGAATGTAAACACTGAAGCTTTCTTT. Looking up the rest from reference TRBV7-9 and TRBJ1-1 gives the full variable domain: DTGVSQNPRHKITKRGQNVTFRCDPISEHNRLYWYRQTLGQGPEFLTYFQNEAQLEKSRLLSDRFSAERPKGSFSTLEIQRTEQGDSAMYLCASSWSGQGNVNTEAFFGQGTRLTVV.